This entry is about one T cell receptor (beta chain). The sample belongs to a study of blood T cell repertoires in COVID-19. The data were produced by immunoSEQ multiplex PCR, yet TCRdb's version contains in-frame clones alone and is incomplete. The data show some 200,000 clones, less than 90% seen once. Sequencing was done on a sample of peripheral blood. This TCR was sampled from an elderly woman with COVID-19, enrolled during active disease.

As DNA, the CDR3 is TGTGCCAGCAGCCGCTCCACTCCGTCGGAGACCCAGTACTTC. It specifies CASSRSTPSETQYF. This chain uses TRBV5-4 with TRBJ2-5, with D hard to call. The length of the CDR3 is 14 residues. Germline loops: CDR1 SGHNT, CDR2 YYREEE (reference sequence). Between the trimmed V and J ends, which lost 4 bases and 5 bases, there was a span of 15 bases.